Listed below are T cell receptor beta chains from one sample, sequenced in a study of spatial heterogeneity in lung cancer. Each CDR3 protein is one row after TCRdb ran MiXCR on the 5' RACE reads. The sample has approximately 92,000 distinct CDR3 sequences; roughly 12% are singletons. The material sequenced was PBMCs, taken at surgery. These receptors were collected from a male donor with early-stage non-small cell lung cancer. The CDR3 runs from the conserved cysteine through the conserved F or W.

>TRBV6-5|16|TRBJ2-2
CASRVQQGKNPGELFF
>TRBV7-9|14|TRBJ2-6
CAGDGPSGANVLTF
>TRBV6-5|14|TRBJ1-5
CASSRQGEWQPQHF
>TRBV10-3|15|TRBJ1-4
CATAPGTGANEKLFF
>TRBV5-1|13|TRBJ2-5
CASRTGGTETQYF
>TRBV15|15|TRBJ2-6
CATSRSGSGANVLTF
>TRBV20-1|13|TRBJ2-3
CSARYWDSDTQYF
>TRBV5-1|16|TRBJ2-1
CASSTGLAGANNEQFF
>TRBV5-1|14|TRBJ2-1
CASSLASDYNEQFF
>TRBV2|15|TRBJ2-2
CASKSGGQGSGELFF
>TRBV9|15|TRBJ1-5
CASSVLGDSNQPQHF
>TRBV6-2/TRBV6-3|15|TRBJ2-1
CASSYWTGPGNEQFF
>TRBV10-3|16|TRBJ2-5
CAISEGLAGYQETQYF
>TRBV19|15|TRBJ2-1
CASSIGLGSYNEQFF
>TRBV5-1|13|TRBJ1-2
CASSHEGRVGYTF
>TRBV12-3/TRBV12-4|18|TRBJ2-5
CASSAYPSRGLAEETQYF
>TRBV20-1|12|TRBJ1-2
CSAPRQGSGYTF